A selection of T cell receptor beta chains follows, all from one sample in a study of immune evolution from preneoplasia to lung adenocarcinoma. The method was immunoSEQ multiplex PCR; TCRdb's version includes in-frame clones alone and lacks a portion of them. Of more than 4,000 clones listed, 77% were seen once; the top ten hold roughly a tenth. Source material: FFPE adjacent normal lung tissue. These receptor sequences come from a person aged 60-79 years with lung adenocarcinoma. Each CDR3 is given without its conserved first and last residue.

v_gene: TRBV5-4
j_gene: TRBJ2-3
CDR3aa: ASSLDQGRTDTQY

v_gene: TRBV28
j_gene: TRBJ2-5
CDR3aa: ASRGGPDWETQY

v_gene: TRBV5-4
j_gene: TRBJ2-2
CDR3aa: ASSLDPNTGELF

v_gene: TRBV19
j_gene: TRBJ2-5
CDR3aa: ASSIGGDSQETQY

v_gene: TRBV28
j_gene: TRBJ2-7
CDR3aa: ASRGTSSSYEQY

v_gene: TRBV5-4
j_gene: TRBJ2-7
CDR3aa: ASSFAEGPEGREQY

v_gene: TRBV27
j_gene: TRBJ2-3
CDR3aa: ASTLDRTSTDTQY

v_gene: TRBV14
j_gene: TRBJ1-2
CDR3aa: ASSQDRGGAGGYT

v_gene: TRBV12-5
j_gene: TRBJ2-3
CDR3aa: ASGLGTSGGTPDTQY

v_gene: TRBV6-6
j_gene: TRBJ2-2
CDR3aa: ASSYDTGTGELF

v_gene: TRBV6-4
j_gene: TRBJ2-3
CDR3aa: ASSDSTSGGADTQY

v_gene: TRBV27
j_gene: TRBJ2-5
CDR3aa: ASSPHTPRDPWY

v_gene: TRBV5-6
j_gene: TRBJ1-2
CDR3aa: ASSRAQGSGYT

v_gene: TRBV4-2
j_gene: TRBJ1-1
CDR3aa: ASSQDQGSMNTEAF

v_gene: TRBV9
j_gene: TRBJ2-7
CDR3aa: ASSPHGRSYEQY

v_gene: TRBV18
j_gene: TRBJ2-7
CDR3aa: ASSPPLAGGKGEQY

v_gene: TRBV30
j_gene: TRBJ2-7
CDR3aa: ALTGDSYEQY

v_gene: TRBV28
j_gene: TRBJ2-7
CDR3aa: ASRRGYEQY

v_gene: TRBV18
j_gene: TRBJ1-4
CDR3aa: ASSPPSGSREKLF

v_gene: TRBV4-1
j_gene: TRBJ2-5
CDR3aa: ASSQEFRGGQETQY

v_gene: TRBV18
j_gene: TRBJ1-1
CDR3aa: ASSPLVGGEIPLNTEAF

v_gene: TRBV2
j_gene: TRBJ2-7
CDR3aa: ASSSGQLSYEQY

v_gene: TRBV2
j_gene: TRBJ2-7
CDR3aa: ASLTLSYEQY

v_gene: TRBV7-6
j_gene: TRBJ1-6
CDR3aa: ASSLPGQGPNSPLH

v_gene: TRBV7-2
j_gene: TRBJ1-1
CDR3aa: ASSLDRNTEAF

v_gene: TRBV14
j_gene: TRBJ2-1
CDR3aa: ASSQSWFEQF

v_gene: TRBV7-2
j_gene: TRBJ2-2
CDR3aa: ASRDTSGGADTGELF

v_gene: TRBV14
j_gene: TRBJ2-1
CDR3aa: ASSQSGPNEQF

v_gene: TRBV4-1
j_gene: TRBJ2-4
CDR3aa: ASSEQGGKNIQY

v_gene: TRBV18
j_gene: TRBJ1-5
CDR3aa: ASSPPSGGNQPQH

v_gene: TRBV28
j_gene: TRBJ1-1
CDR3aa: ASSVQQGWGTEAF

v_gene: TRBV9
j_gene: TRBJ1-2
CDR3aa: ASSVSGQGARYGYT

v_gene: TRBV6-6
j_gene: TRBJ2-7
CDR3aa: ASSYSTVSYEQY

v_gene: TRBV15
j_gene: TRBJ2-1
CDR3aa: ATERGVNSYNEQF

v_gene: TRBV28
j_gene: TRBJ1-5
CDR3aa: ASSPGWGNQPQH

v_gene: TRBV6-4
j_gene: TRBJ1-1
CDR3aa: ASSQKPTGTEAF

v_gene: TRBV19
j_gene: TRBJ2-2
CDR3aa: ASSMGGRYTGELF

v_gene: TRBV7-9
j_gene: TRBJ2-3
CDR3aa: ASSPRDSSTDTQY

v_gene: TRBV4-1
j_gene: TRBJ1-3
CDR3aa: ASSPTGVRNTIY

v_gene: TRBV30
j_gene: TRBJ1-6
CDR3aa: AWSPPTGGSYNSPLH